This entry lists 14 T cell receptor beta chains sequenced from one sample in a study of early T cells in non-severe SARS-CoV-2 infection. TCRdb redid the calling of the 5' RACE reads with MiXCR, one entry per CDR3 protein. The sample shows fewer than 75,000 distinct CDR3 sequences, around 19% of them seen only once. The sequencing here drew on whole blood, taken at baseline. The source of these receptors is an adult who was a healthcare worker with PCR-confirmed SARS-CoV-2 infection or an uninfected control (not recorded which).

The chain carries TRBV6-6 and TRBJ2-5; possible D gene TRBD2, 5 bases. This CDR3 contains 14 residues. V was cut by 7 bases and J by 3 bases, with 15 bases left in between. The germline V gene has CDR1 MNHNY and CDR2 SVGAGI (reference sequence). The CDR3: CASNFGSEEETQYF. The CDR3 coding sequence is TGTGCCAGCAATTTCGGGTCGGAGGAAGAGACCCAGTACTTC.

This clonotype was detected ten times or more. This chain uses TRBV7-2 with TRBJ2-1, with 8 bases that match TRBD2. Germline V CDR1 and CDR2: SGHTA, FQGNSA. After removal of 1 base from V and 3 bases from J, the junction contained 2 bases not matched to a gene. This CDR3 region has 15 residues. CDR3 in DNA: TGTGCCAGCAGCTTAGAACTAGCGGACTACAATGAGCAGTTCTTC. Residues: CASSLELADYNEQFF.

The chain joins TRBV7-2 to TRBJ1-2, with unresolved D. Trimming left V 2 bases short and J 1 base short, with 11 bases between. The CDR3 spans 15 residues. Per the germline V gene, CDR1 is SGHTA and CDR2 is FQGNSA. CDR3 nucleotide sequence: TGTGCCAGCAGCTTAACGGCCGGGGATAACTATGGCTACACCTTC. Amino acids: CASSLTAGDNYGYTF.

This clonotype has only a few counts. Written as DNA, the CDR3 is TGCAGTGCAACCCGGACAGGGAACGAGCAGTACTTC. This gives the protein CSATRTGNEQYF. The chain recombines TRBV20-1 with TRBJ2-7, with 8 bases that match TRBD1. The germline CDR1 and CDR2 sequences are DFQATT and SNEGSKA (reference sequence). V trimming: 6 bases; J trimming: 5 bases; junction bases outside the gene matches: 6. The CDR3 consists of 12 residues.

V gene TRBV29-1 combines with J gene TRBJ1-1; 12 positions agree with TRBD1. This CDR3 is built from 16 residues. The V gene's germline CDR1 is SQVTM and CDR2 ANQGSEA. V gave up 4 bases and J gave up 4 bases; unmatched junction bases: 10. The DNA of the CDR3 is TGCAGCGTTGTAGCGGGACAGGGGGCGCGGGGCACTGAAGCTTTCTTT. This gives the protein CSVVAGQGARGTEAFF.

The chain couples TRBV15 to TRBJ1-1; D may be TRBD1 (6 bases). The CDR3 spans 17 residues. Trimming left V 8 bases short and J 1 base short, with 23 bases between. Germline V lookup: CDR1 LNHNV, CDR2 YYDKDF (reference sequence). For the CDR3, the DNA is TGTGCCACCGCCTATAGGGGTCGAGGGGGGCAGAACACTGAAGCTTTCTTT. As protein: CATAYRGRGGQNTEAFF.

Sample share makes this clonotype medium-sized. This chain links TRBV2 with TRBJ1-5, with 7 nucleotides matching TRBD1. Unmatched junction bases numbered 5, after V lost 8 bases and J lost 7 bases. Per germline, CDR1 SNHLY and CDR2 FYNNEI. The CDR3 contains 12 residues. CDR3 nucleotides: TGTGCCAGCGGACAGGTGCGGCAGCCCCAGCATTTT. It codes for CASGQVRQPQHF.

CDR3 sequence (DNA): TGCAGTGCTCAAGACAGGGGCTACTATGGCTACACCTTC. Encoded protein: CSAQDRGYYGYTF. The V and J genes are TRBV20-1 and TRBJ1-2, with 8 bases lining up with TRBD1. V shed 5 bases, J shed 3 bases, and the junction held 5 bases outside the gene matches. Germline V gene sequence: CDR1 DFQATT, CDR2 SNEGSKA (reference sequence). The CDR3 covers 13 residues.

This clonotype was seen a handful of times. V gene TRBV10-1 combines with J gene TRBJ2-3; the D gene is possibly TRBD2 (6 bases). Looked up from germline, CDR1 is WNHNN and CDR2 is SYGVQD (reference sequence). The V end lost 3 bases, the J end lost 0 bases, and 13 bases lay between the germline ends. The CDR3 consists of 16 residues. This CDR3 reads CASSDRTTSSTDTQYF. As DNA, the CDR3 is TGCGCCAGCAGTGACCGGACTACCTCTAGCACAGATACGCAGTATTTT.

The chain is built from TRBV7-2 and TRBJ2-7, with D uncertain. Germline V gives CDR1 SGHTA, CDR2 FQGNSA. V shed 5 bases and J shed 0 bases, with 14 bases lying between them. This CDR3 spans 15 amino acids. In nucleotides, the CDR3 is TGTGCCAGCAGCCCCTGGACGGTAAGCTCCTACGAGCAGTACTTC. It specifies CASSPWTVSSYEQYF.

This clonotype was counted a few times. The V call is TRBV6-2 or TRBV6-3, the J call TRBJ2-2; 9 nucleotides align to TRBD2. There are 15 residues in the CDR3. CDR1 is MNHEY and CDR2 is SVGEGT in the germline V gene. The V segment lost 2 bases and the J segment 4 bases; nucleotides outside the gene matches: 2. The CDR3 DNA is TGTGCCAGCAGTTACCTAGCGGGACGCACCGGGGAGCTGTTTTTT. Protein: CASSYLAGRTGELFF.

The chain links TRBV5-6 to TRBJ2-4, with 10 nucleotides matching TRBD2. Trimming cost V 0 bases and J 8 bases; bases outside gene matches: 5. Germline CDR1 SGHDT, CDR2 YYEEEE. The CDR3 runs to 15 residues. The CDR3 loop is CASSLVRGLAHIQYF. CDR3 in DNA: TGTGCCAGCAGCTTGGTGCGGGGACTAGCGCACATTCAGTACTTC.

This clonotype was counted a few times. The V call is TRBV28, the J call TRBJ1-1, with 7 bases fitting TRBD1. The ends lost 3 bases at V and 1 base at J; junction bases unmatched: 5. The CDR3 runs 15 residues. The germline CDR1 and CDR2 sequences are MDHEN and SYDVKM. CDR3 loop: CASSFGGQTNTEAFF. DNA for the CDR3: TGTGCCAGCAGTTTTGGGGGACAGACGAACACTGAAGCTTTCTTT.

This clonotype turned up a few times. The DNA of the CDR3 is TGTGCCAGCACCGGGGCTAACTTTGGTGGCTACACCTTC. It codes for CASTGANFGGYTF. The rearrangement links TRBV14 to TRBJ1-2; tentative D call: TRBD1 (5 bases). Germline V CDR1 and CDR2: SGHDN, FVKESK. Trimming left V 7 bases short and J 7 bases short, with 16 bases between. The CDR3 extends over 13 amino acids. The variable domain in full, with the rest retrieved from reference TRBV14 and TRBJ1-2, is EAGVTQFPSHSVIEKGQTVTLRCDPISGHDNLYWYRRVMGKEIKFLLHFVKESKQDESGMPNNRFLAERTGGTYSTLKVQPAELEDSGVYFCASTGANFGGYTFGSGTRLTVV.